This entry lists 11 T cell receptor beta chains sequenced from one sample in a study of cytomegalovirus exposure and HLA in healthy donors. TCRdb's copy holds only in-frame clones and misses some; the assay was immunoSEQ multiplex PCR. The sample lists 190,000 or so clones, 70% to 85% seen once, with around an eighth in the top ten. The sample taken for sequencing was PBMCs. These receptors came from a woman aged 30 to 39 in good health and CMV-seropositive.

The CDR3 DNA reads as TGTGCCAGCAGTCCCGCAGGGATCCCTACCGAGCAGTACTTC. The encoded protein is CASSPAGIPTEQYF. This chain connects TRBV6-5 to TRBJ2-7; a possible D gene is TRBD1 (5 bases). The CDR3 length is 14 residues. Trimming stripped 5 bases from V and 6 bases from J, with 17 bases between. Looked up from germline, CDR1 is MNHEY and CDR2 is SVGAGI.

This clone has a handful of counts. This chain joins TRBV9 and TRBJ2-1, with 8 bases identical to TRBD2. The germline V gene encodes CDR1 SGDLS and CDR2 YYNGEE. After removal of 6 bases from V and 10 bases from J, the junction contained 9 bases not matched to a gene. This CDR3 is built from 13 residues. The CDR3 sequence is CASTPTSGAEQFF. CDR3 DNA: TGTGCCAGCACCCCTACTAGCGGCGCGGAGCAGTTCTTC. Using reference TRBV9 and TRBJ2-1 for the parts outside the CDR3, the full variable domain is DSGVTQTPKHLITATGQRVTLRCSPRSGDLSVYWYQQSLDQGLQFLIQYYNGEERAKGNILERFSAQQFPDLHSELNLSSLELGDSALYFCASTPTSGAEQFFGPGTRLTVL.

J is TRBJ2-7 and V is TRBV5-1; D may be TRBD1 (5 bases). The germline V gene has CDR1 SGHRS and CDR2 YFSETQ. The CDR3 spans 13 residues. V was cut by 4 bases and J by 0 bases, with 8 bases left in between. The DNA for the CDR3 is TGCGCCAGCAGCCTGGACAACTCCTACGAGCAGTACTTC. Translating it yields CASSLDNSYEQYF.

V usage is TRBV4-2 and J usage is TRBJ2-1, with 8 bases identical to TRBD1. The trim removed 0 bases at V and 8 bases at J, leaving 3 bases unmatched. Germline V lookup: CDR1 LGHNA, CDR2 YNFKEQ. The CDR3 contains 14 residues. CDR3 sequence: CASSQDQGADEQFF. In nucleotides, the CDR3 is TGTGCCAGCAGCCAAGATCAGGGGGCGGATGAGCAGTTCTTC.

The V gene is TRBV6-5, the J gene TRBJ1-1; D might be TRBD1 (6 bases). The CDR3 spans 15 residues. Germline V gives CDR1 MNHEY, CDR2 SVGAGI. Trimming took off 6 bases at V and 1 base at J, with 15 bases between the two ends. In DNA, the CDR3 is TGTGCCAGCAGGACCGCACAGGGACGGAACACTGAAGCTTTCTTT. Its protein product is CASRTAQGRNTEAFF.

This clone was seen once. The chain couples TRBV4-1 to TRBJ2-7; a weak D match, TRBD1 (6 bases). Deletions cut 3 bases from V and 6 bases from J, with 12 bases between. The germline V gene has CDR1 MGHRA and CDR2 YSYEKL. This CDR3 is built from 13 residues. The CDR3 DNA sequence: TGCGCCAGCAGCCATAACAGGGTAGCCGAGCAGTACTTC. This sequence encodes CASSHNRVAEQYF.

The chain has TRBV5-4 and TRBJ2-2; D possibly corresponds to TRBD2 (6 bases). Germline V gives CDR1 SGHNT, CDR2 YYREEE (reference sequence). This CDR3 has 15 residues. The V and J ends lost 4 bases and 4 bases respectively, with 14 bases between them. The CDR3 here is CASSTPGRSTGELFF. The CDR3 DNA sequence: TGTGCCAGCAGCACCCCCGGGAGAAGCACCGGGGAGCTGTTTTTT.

This chain joins TRBV2 and TRBJ2-5, with D perhaps TRBD1 (5 bases). The CDR3 length is 15 residues. V lost 5 bases and J lost 4, with 17 bases in between. Germline loops: CDR1 SNHLY, CDR2 FYNNEI. This CDR3 reads CASSQQVGQAETQYF. DNA of the CDR3: TGTGCCAGCAGTCAACAGGTGGGGCAGGCAGAGACCCAGTACTTC. The full variable domain, with the rest looked up from reference TRBV2 and TRBJ2-5, is EPEVTQTPSHQVTQMGQEVILRCVPISNHLYFYWYRQILGQKVEFLVSFYNNEISEKSEIFDDQFSVERPDGSNFTLKIRSTKLEDSAMYFCASSQQVGQAETQYFGPGTRLLVL.

The chain couples TRBV6-6 to TRBJ1-5; maybe TRBD1 (5 bases). Looked up from germline, CDR1 is MNHNY and CDR2 is SVGAGI (reference sequence). This CDR3 contains 13 residues. V gave up 2 bases and J gave up 7 bases, with 9 bases separating them. The CDR3 sequence is CASSYGEGQPQHF. The CDR3 bases are TGTGCCAGCAGTTACGGGGAGGGGCAGCCCCAGCATTTT.

The V call is TRBV5-1, the J call TRBJ2-1; D is perhaps TRBD2 (5 bases). Between the trimmed V and J ends, which lost 4 bases and 0 bases, there was a span of 17 bases. From germline, CDR1 is SGHRS and CDR2 YFSETQ. CDR3 length: 17 amino acids. In DNA form, the CDR3 reads TGCGCCAGCAGCGCGGCATTGTCGGCGGGCTCCTACAATGAGCAGTTCTTC. Protein product: CASSAALSAGSYNEQFF.

V gene TRBV28 combines with J gene TRBJ1-3; 8 nucleotides align to TRBD1. V lost 5 bases to trimming and J lost 1 base; unmatched junction nucleotides: 7. There are 16 residues in the CDR3. Germline V gene data show CDR1 as MDHEN and CDR2 as SYDVKM. The CDR3 protein is CASSPSRGQSGNTIYF. The CDR3 nucleotides read TGTGCCAGCAGTCCTTCCAGGGGGCAGTCTGGAAACACCATATATTTT.